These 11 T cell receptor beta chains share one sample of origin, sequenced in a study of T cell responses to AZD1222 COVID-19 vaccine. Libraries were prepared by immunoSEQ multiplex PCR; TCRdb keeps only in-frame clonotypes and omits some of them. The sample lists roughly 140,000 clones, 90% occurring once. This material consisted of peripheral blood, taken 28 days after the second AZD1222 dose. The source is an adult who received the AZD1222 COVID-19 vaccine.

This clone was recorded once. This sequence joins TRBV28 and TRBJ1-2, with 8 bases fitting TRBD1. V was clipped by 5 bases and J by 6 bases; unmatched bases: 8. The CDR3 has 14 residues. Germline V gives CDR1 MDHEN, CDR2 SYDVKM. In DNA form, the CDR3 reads TGTGCCAGCAGTACCCCGAGGACAGGGAATGGCTACACCTTC. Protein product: CASSTPRTGNGYTF.

In DNA, the CDR3 is TGTGCCAGCAGCTTGGAGGTTGACAATGAGCAGTTCTTC. Residues: CASSLEVDNEQFF. This rearrangement joins TRBV7-9 to TRBJ2-1; maybe TRBD2 (5 bases). Trimming stripped 3 bases from V and 5 bases from J, with 8 bases between. Germline V gene lookup returns CDR1 SEHNR and CDR2 FQNEAQ (reference sequence). The CDR3 is 13 amino acids.

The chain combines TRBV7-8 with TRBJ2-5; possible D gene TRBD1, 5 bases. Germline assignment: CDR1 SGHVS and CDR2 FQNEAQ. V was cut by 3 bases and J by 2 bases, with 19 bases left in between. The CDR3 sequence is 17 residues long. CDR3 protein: CASSFWVREDKQETQYF. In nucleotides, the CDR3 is TGTGCCAGCAGCTTCTGGGTCCGTGAGGACAAACAAGAGACCCAGTACTTC.

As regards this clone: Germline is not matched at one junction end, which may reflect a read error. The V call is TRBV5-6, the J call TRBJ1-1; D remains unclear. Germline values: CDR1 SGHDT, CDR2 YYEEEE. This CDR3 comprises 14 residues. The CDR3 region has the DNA TGTGCCAACAGCTTGGGCGGGCCGAACACTGAAGCTTTCTTT. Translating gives CANSLGGPNTEAFF.

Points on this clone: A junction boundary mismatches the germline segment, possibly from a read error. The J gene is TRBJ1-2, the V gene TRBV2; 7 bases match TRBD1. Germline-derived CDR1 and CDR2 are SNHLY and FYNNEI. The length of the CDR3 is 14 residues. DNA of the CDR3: TGTGCCAGCTGGGGTGGGACAGCTAATTATGGCTACACCTTC. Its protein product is CASWGGTANYGYTF.

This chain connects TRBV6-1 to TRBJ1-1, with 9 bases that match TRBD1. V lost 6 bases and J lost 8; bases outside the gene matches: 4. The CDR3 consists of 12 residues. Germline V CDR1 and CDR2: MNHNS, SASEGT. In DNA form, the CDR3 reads TGTGCCAGCAGCCCGGACAGGGGCGAAGCTTTCTTT. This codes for CASSPDRGEAFF.

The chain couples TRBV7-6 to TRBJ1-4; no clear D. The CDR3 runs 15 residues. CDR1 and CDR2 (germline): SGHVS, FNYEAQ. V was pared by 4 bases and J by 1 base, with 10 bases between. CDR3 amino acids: CASSSSRLTNEKLFF. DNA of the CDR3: TGTGCCAGCAGCTCAAGCAGGTTAACTAATGAAAAACTGTTTTTT. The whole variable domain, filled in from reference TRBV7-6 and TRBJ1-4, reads GAGVSQSPRYKVTKRGQDVALRCDPISGHVSLYWYRQALGQGPEFLTYFNYEAQQDKSGLPNDRFSAERPEGSISTLTIQRTEQRDSAMYRCASSSSRLTNEKLFFGSGTQLSVL.

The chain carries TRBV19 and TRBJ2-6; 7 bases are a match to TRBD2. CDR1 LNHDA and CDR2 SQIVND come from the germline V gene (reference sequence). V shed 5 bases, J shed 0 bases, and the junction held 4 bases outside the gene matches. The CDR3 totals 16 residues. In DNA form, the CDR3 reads TGTGCCAGTAGTCCCTCGGGGGGCTCTGGGGCCAACGTCCTGACTTTC. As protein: CASSPSGGSGANVLTF.

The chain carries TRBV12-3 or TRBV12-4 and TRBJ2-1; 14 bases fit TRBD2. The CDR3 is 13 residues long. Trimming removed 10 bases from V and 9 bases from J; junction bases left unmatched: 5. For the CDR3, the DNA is TGTGCCACCGGGACTAGCGGGAGTGGTGAGCAGTTCTTC. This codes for CATGTSGSGEQFF.

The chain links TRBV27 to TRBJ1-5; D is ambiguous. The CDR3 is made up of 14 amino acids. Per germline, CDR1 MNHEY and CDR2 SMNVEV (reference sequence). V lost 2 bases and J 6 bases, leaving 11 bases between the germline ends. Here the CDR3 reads CASSLRGFVQPQHF. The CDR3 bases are TGTGCCAGCAGTTTACGAGGGTTCGTTCAGCCCCAGCATTTT.

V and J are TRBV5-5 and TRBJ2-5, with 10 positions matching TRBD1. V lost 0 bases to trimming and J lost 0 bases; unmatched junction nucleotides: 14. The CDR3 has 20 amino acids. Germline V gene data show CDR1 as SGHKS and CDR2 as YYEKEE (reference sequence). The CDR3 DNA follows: TGTGCCAGCAGCTTGGGGGCCACGACAGGGGGCCCGGGGTACCAAGAGACCCAGTACTTC. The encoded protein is CASSLGATTGGPGYQETQYF.